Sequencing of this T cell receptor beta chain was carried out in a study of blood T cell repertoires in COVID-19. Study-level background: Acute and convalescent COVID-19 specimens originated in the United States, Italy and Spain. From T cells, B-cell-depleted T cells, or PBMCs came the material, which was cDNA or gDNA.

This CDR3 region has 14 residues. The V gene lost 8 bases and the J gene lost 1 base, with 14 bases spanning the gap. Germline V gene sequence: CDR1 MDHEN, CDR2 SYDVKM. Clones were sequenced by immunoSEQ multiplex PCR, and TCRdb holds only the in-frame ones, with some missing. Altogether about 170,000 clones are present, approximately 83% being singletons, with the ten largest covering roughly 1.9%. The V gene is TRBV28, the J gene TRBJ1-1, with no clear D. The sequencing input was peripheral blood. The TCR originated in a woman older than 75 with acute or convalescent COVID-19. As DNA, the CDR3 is TGTGCCAGCTTGGCGGGGTGGAGGAACACTGAAGCTTTCTTT. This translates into CASLAGWRNTEAFF.